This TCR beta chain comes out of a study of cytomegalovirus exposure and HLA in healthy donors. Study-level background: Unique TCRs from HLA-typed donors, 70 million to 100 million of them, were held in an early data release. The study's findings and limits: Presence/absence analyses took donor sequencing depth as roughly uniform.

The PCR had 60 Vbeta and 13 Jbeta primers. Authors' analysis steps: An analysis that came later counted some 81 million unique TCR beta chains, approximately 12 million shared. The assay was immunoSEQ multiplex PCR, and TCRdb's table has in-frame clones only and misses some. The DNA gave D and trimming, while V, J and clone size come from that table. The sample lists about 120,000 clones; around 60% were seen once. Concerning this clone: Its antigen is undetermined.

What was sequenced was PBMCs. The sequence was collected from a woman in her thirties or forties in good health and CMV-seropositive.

The CDR3: CASRGGLYNEQFF. The CDR3 nucleotides read TGTGCCTCGAGGGGAGGACTCTACAATGAGCAGTTCTTC. The V call is TRBV7-9, the J call TRBJ2-1; D might be TRBD2 (6 bases). The V gene's germline CDR1 is SEHNR and CDR2 FQNEAQ (reference sequence). Trimming took 11 bases from V and 3 from J, leaving 14 bases between them. CDR3 size: 13 residues.